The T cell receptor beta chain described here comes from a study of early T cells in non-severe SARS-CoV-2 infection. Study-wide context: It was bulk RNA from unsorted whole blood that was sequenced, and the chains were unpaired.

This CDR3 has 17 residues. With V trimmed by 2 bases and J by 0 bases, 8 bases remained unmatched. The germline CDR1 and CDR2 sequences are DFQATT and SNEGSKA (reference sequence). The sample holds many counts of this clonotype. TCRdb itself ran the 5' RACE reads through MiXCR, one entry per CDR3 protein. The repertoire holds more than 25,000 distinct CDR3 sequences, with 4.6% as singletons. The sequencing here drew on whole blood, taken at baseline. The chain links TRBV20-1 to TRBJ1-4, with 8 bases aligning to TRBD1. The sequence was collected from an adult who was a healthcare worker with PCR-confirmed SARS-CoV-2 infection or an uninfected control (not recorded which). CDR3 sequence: CSARRQGRGATNEKLFF. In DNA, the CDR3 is TGCAGTGCTAGAAGACAGGGGAGGGGTGCAACTAATGAAAAACTGTTTTTT.